Listed here are 19 T cell receptor beta chains from one sample, sequenced in a study of identical twins (dated by TCRdb to 2016 to 2017). Library preparation employed 5' RACE. Sequencing used an Illumina HiSeq 2000. Clones were called with MiXCR by TCRdb after fastp trimmed the public reads at Q25, and only in-frame beta chains were retained. Entries that share a CDR3 protein sequence are merged under the most common genes and DNA. This sample has some 320,000 distinct CDR3 sequences in its table, and approximately 13% of those were observed once. The biggest ten clones account for approximately 7.5% of the sample. The same data also contributed to another study, on yellow fever vaccine responses in identical twins.

The specimen sequenced was CD8+ T cells sorted from blood. The receptors were gathered from a woman between 18 and 29 years old in good health.

The J gene is TRBJ2-5, the V gene TRBV28; D may be TRBD1 or TRBD2 (7 bases each). V dropped 4 bases and J dropped 2 bases, with 17 bases sitting between them. CDR3 length: 16 residues. Germline assignment: CDR1 MDHEN and CDR2 SYDVKM. CDR3 residues: CASSSRGRGQQETQYF. In DNA form, the CDR3 reads TGTGCCAGCAGTTCGAGGGGGCGGGGGCAGCAAGAGACCCAGTACTTC.

V is TRBV20-1 and J is TRBJ2-1, with D possibly matching TRBD2 (6 bases). Trimming took off 6 bases at V and 13 bases at J, with 16 bases between the two ends. This CDR3 region has 11 residues. Per the germline V gene, CDR1 is DFQATT and CDR2 is SNEGSKA (reference sequence). The CDR3 region is CSASRRDSQFF. CDR3 in DNA: TGCAGTGCGTCCCGCCGGGACTCCCAGTTCTTC.

The V gene is TRBV7-8, the J gene TRBJ2-1; D is possibly TRBD1 or TRBD2 (5 bases each). The CDR3 is 15 amino acids. Germline assignment: CDR1 SGHVS and CDR2 FQNEAQ. V lost 1 base, J lost 8 bases, and 15 bases lay in between. This CDR3 reads CASSLGPGSVDEQFF. The DNA for the CDR3 is TGTGCCAGCAGCTTAGGGCCAGGGAGTGTCGATGAGCAGTTCTTC.

This clonotype appeared a few times. The chain combines TRBV20-1 with TRBJ2-1, with TRBD2 identical over 14 bases. The CDR3 sequence is 17 residues long. CDR1 and CDR2 (germline): DFQATT, SNEGSKA (reference sequence). V trimming: 5 bases; J trimming: 10 bases; junction bases outside the gene matches: 16. Written as DNA, the CDR3 is TGCAGTGCTCTAGGGCTTGGGGGGGGACTAGCGGGAGTAGAGCAGTTCTTC. It yields the protein CSALGLGGGLAGVEQFF.

This clonotype was observed a few times. V usage is TRBV7-2 and J usage is TRBJ2-5, with D unclear. Trimming cost V 1 base and J 5 bases, with 11 bases left between them. This CDR3 region has 14 residues. Germline values: CDR1 SGHTA, CDR2 FQGNSA. This CDR3 reads CASSLVARLETQYF. The CDR3 DNA reads as TGTGCCAGCAGCTTAGTGGCTAGGCTGGAGACCCAGTACTTC.

The chain combines TRBV10-1 with TRBJ2-7, with 7 positions matching TRBD1. Germline lookup yields CDR1 WNHNN and CDR2 SYGVQD (reference sequence). CDR3 length: 16 amino acids. Trimming cost V 1 base and J 2 bases; bases outside gene matches: 8. The CDR3 is CASSEFTGATPYEQYF. The CDR3 DNA follows: TGCGCCAGCAGTGAGTTTACAGGGGCGACCCCCTACGAGCAGTACTTC.

The V and J genes are TRBV6-5 and TRBJ2-5; maybe TRBD1 (5 bases). The ends were cut back, 5 bases at V and 1 base at J, with 14 bases in the middle. Germline V gene data show CDR1 as MNHEY and CDR2 as SVGAGI. The CDR3 spans 15 residues. Written as DNA, the CDR3 is TGTGCCAGCAGTAACCCCCAGGGTATCCAAGAGACCCAGTACTTC. Its protein product is CASSNPQGIQETQYF.

The chain's CDR3 is CASSPQEALYQETQYF. The CDR3 DNA reads as TGTGCCAGCTCACCACAAGAGGCCCTGTACCAAGAGACCCAGTACTTC. The chain combines TRBV18 with TRBJ2-5; D unresolved. The CDR3 spans 16 residues. Trimming removed 1 base from V and 0 bases from J, with 12 bases in between. CDR1 KGHSH and CDR2 LQKENI come from the germline V gene. The variable domain in full, completed from reference TRBV18 and TRBJ2-5, reads NAGVMQNPRHLVRRRGQEARLRCSPMKGHSHVYWYRQLPEEGLKFMVYLQKENIIDESGMPKERFSAEFPKEGPSILRIQQVVRGDSAAYFCASSPQEALYQETQYFGPGTRLLVL.

The DNA for the CDR3 is TGTGCCAGCAGTTTCCAGTCTGGAAACACCATATATTTT. It specifies CASSFQSGNTIYF. V usage is TRBV28 and J usage is TRBJ1-3, with no clear D. Germline V gene lookup returns CDR1 MDHEN and CDR2 SYDVKM. V dropped 3 bases and J dropped 1 base, with 4 bases sitting between them. The CDR3 is made up of 13 amino acids. The whole variable domain, filled in from reference TRBV28 and TRBJ1-3, reads DVKVTQSSRYLVKRTGEKVFLECVQDMDHENMFWYRQDPGLGLRLIYFSYDVKMKEKGDIPEGYSVSREKKERFSLILESASTNQTSMYLCASSFQSGNTIYFGEGSWLTVV.

CDR3 protein: CASSLAISTGELFF. The CDR3 nucleotides read TGTGCCAGCAGCTTAGCGATCAGCACCGGGGAGCTGTTTTTT. This rearrangement joins TRBV7-9 to TRBJ2-2, with D hard to call. The CDR3 is 14 amino acids. Per germline, CDR1 SEHNR and CDR2 FQNEAQ (reference sequence). V shed 0 bases and J shed 4 bases, with 6 bases lying between them.

This clonotype came up many times. V usage is TRBV5-1 and J usage is TRBJ2-1; perhaps TRBD2 as D (5 bases). Trimming took off 0 bases at V and 4 bases at J, with 11 bases between the two ends. This CDR3 has 15 amino acids. Germline loops: CDR1 SGHRS, CDR2 YFSETQ. The CDR3 loop is CASSLGSSWYNEQFF. DNA for the CDR3: TGCGCCAGCAGCTTGGGCTCTAGCTGGTACAATGAGCAGTTCTTC.

This clonotype came up a few times. This rearrangement joins TRBV6-2 or TRBV6-3 to TRBJ2-3; 10 positions agree with TRBD2. This CDR3 is built from 18 residues. Germline values: CDR1 MNHEY, CDR2 SVGEGT. The J segment lost 4 bases and the V segment lost 2 bases, leaving 12 bases of the junction unmatched. The CDR3 DNA sequence: TGTGCCAGCAGTTACATCCTCCCTAGCGGGGGAATCCCAGATACGCAGTATTTT. This sequence encodes CASSYILPSGGIPDTQYF.

This clonotype has more than one count but fewer than ten. This chain connects TRBV5-1 to TRBJ2-1; no clear D. The CDR3 is made up of 14 amino acids. The germline V gene encodes CDR1 SGHRS and CDR2 YFSETQ. The V and J ends lost 4 bases and 5 bases respectively, with 13 bases between them. This chain's CDR3 is CASSKALGHNEQFF. In nucleotides, the CDR3 is TGCGCCAGCAGCAAAGCCCTCGGGCACAATGAGCAGTTCTTC.

This clonotype was detected many times. This chain connects TRBV28 to TRBJ2-2; D not certain. The CDR3 has 14 amino acids. With 3 bases removed from V and 2 bases from J, the gap between germline ends came to 7 bases. From germline, CDR1 is MDHEN and CDR2 SYDVKM. CDR3 in amino acids: CASSFTLNTGELFF. The CDR3 DNA reads TGTGCCAGCAGTTTCACCTTAAACACCGGGGAGCTGTTTTTT.

The chain employs TRBV27 and TRBJ2-5; D remains ambiguous. The CDR3 consists of 12 residues. CDR1 and CDR2 from the germline V gene are MNHEY and SMNVEV (reference sequence). The V and J ends lost 6 bases and 4 bases respectively, with 9 bases between them. CDR3 sequence: CASRGGLETQYF. Here the CDR3 DNA reads TGTGCCAGCAGGGGTGGCCTAGAGACCCAGTACTTC.

A few counts support this clonotype. The chain links TRBV28 to TRBJ2-3, with TRBD1 matching 7 bases. The CDR3 length is 17 residues. The germline V gene encodes CDR1 MDHEN and CDR2 SYDVKM. J gave up 3 bases and V 1 base, and 10 bases lay outside the gene matches. CDR3 coding DNA: TGTGCCAGCAGTTTATATTGCGGCAGGGGGTTGACAGATACGCAGTATTTT. Translating gives CASSLYCGRGLTDTQYF.

The genes are TRBV10-2 and TRBJ2-2; 8 bases fit TRBD2. This CDR3 spans 16 amino acids. Germline values: CDR1 WSHSY, CDR2 SAAADI. V was pared by 5 bases and J by 4 bases, with 9 bases of the junction left unmatched. The CDR3 loop reads CASSTAGVGITGELFF. In nucleotides, the CDR3 is TGCGCCAGCAGTACAGCGGGAGTGGGTATCACCGGGGAGCTGTTTTTT.

The V call is TRBV29-1, the J call TRBJ1-1; D unclear. With 6 bases removed from V and 2 bases from J, the gap between germline ends came to 10 bases. Germline V gene lookup returns CDR1 SQVTM and CDR2 ANQGSEA. This CDR3 is 12 amino acids long. CDR3 amino acids: CSVDTENTEAFF. The CDR3 region has the DNA TGCAGCGTCGACACAGAAAACACTGAAGCTTTCTTT.

This clonotype was seen a handful of times. The chain combines TRBV2 with TRBJ2-5, with TRBD1 as a possible D gene (6 bases). Germline V gives CDR1 SNHLY, CDR2 FYNNEI. The V gene lost 7 bases and the J gene lost 5 bases, with 20 bases spanning the gap. CDR3 length: 15 amino acids. CDR3: CASKWGSGQRETQYF. CDR3 coding DNA: TGTGCCAGCAAGTGGGGGTCTGGACAGAGGGAGACCCAGTACTTC.